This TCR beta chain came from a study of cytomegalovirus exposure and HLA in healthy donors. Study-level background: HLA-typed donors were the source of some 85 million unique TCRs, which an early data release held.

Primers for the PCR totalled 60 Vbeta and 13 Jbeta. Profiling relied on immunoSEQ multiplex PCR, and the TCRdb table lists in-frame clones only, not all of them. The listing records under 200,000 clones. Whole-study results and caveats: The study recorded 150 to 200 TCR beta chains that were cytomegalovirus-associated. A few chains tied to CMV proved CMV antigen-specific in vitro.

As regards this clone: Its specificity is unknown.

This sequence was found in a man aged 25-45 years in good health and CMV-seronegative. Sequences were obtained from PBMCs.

The CDR3 region is CASAGVNRYTEAFF. CDR3 in DNA: TGTGCCAGCGCAGGCGTTAATAGGTACACTGAAGCTTTCTTT. The V call is TRBV7-8, the J call TRBJ1-1; D is unresolved. The germline V and J ends were trimmed by 8 bases and 3 bases, with 16 bases remaining between them. Germline V gene sequence: CDR1 SGHVS, CDR2 FQNEAQ. This CDR3 contains 14 residues.